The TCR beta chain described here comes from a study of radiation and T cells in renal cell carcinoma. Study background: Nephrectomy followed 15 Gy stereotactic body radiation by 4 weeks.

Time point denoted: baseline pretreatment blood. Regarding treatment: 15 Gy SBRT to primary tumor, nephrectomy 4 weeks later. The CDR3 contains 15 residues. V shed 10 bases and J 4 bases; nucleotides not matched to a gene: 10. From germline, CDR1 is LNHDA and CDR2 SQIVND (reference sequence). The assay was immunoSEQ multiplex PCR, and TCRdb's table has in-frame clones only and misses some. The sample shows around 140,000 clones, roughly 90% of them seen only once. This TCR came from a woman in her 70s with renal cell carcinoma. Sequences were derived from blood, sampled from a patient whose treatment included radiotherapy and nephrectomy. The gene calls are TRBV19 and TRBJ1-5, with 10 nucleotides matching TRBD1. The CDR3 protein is CATLSQGQGNQPQHF. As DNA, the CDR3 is TGTGCCACCCTATCTCAGGGACAGGGGAATCAGCCCCAGCATTTT.